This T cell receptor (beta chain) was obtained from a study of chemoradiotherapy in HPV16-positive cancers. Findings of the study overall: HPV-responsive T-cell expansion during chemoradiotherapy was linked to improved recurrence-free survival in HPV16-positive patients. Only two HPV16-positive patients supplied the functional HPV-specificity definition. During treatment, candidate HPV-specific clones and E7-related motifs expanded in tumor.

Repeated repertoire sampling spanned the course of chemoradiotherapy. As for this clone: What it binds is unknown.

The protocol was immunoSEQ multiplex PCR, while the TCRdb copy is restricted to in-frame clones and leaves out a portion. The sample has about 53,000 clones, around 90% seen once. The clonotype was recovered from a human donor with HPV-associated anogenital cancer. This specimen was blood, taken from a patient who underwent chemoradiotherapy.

The CDR3 nucleotides read TGCGCCAGCAGCTCCTCCGGCCCACTAGCGGGATTCACCCTGGGGGACGAGCAGTACTTC. Encoded protein: CASSSSGPLAGFTLGDEQYF. The chain combines TRBV5-1 with TRBJ2-7, with 10 bases identical to TRBD2. CDR1 SGHRS and CDR2 YFSETQ come from the germline V gene. The CDR3 length is 20 residues. With V trimmed by 3 bases and J by 5 bases, 23 bases remained unmatched. Supplemented by reference TRBV5-1 and TRBJ2-7, the full variable domain reads KAGVTQTPRYLIKTRGQQVTLSCSPISGHRSVSWYQQTPGQGLQFLFEYFSETQRNKGNFPGRFSGRQFSNSRSEMNVSTLELGDSALYLCASSSSGPLAGFTLGDEQYFGPGTRLTVT.